The clone carrying this T cell receptor beta chain has only a few counts. Its antigen is still unknown. This CDR3 has 17 amino acids. The germline gives CDR1 SQVTM, CDR2 ANQGSEA. V was clipped by 7 bases and J by 4 bases; unmatched bases: 14. The data derive from a study of T cell repertoires in cytomegalovirus infection. TCRdb itself ran the reads through MiXCR, one entry per CDR3 protein. The sample records approximately 110,000 distinct CDR3 sequences, about 9.4% being singletons. This TCR came from a human donor in good health (CMV status not recorded). Some clones in this sample may be carry-over from other donors' samples. This chain links TRBV29-1 with TRBJ2-2; 11 nucleotides align to TRBD2. Material for sequencing was PBMCs, sequenced either directly or after in vitro stimulation (not recorded which). The CDR3 DNA reads TGCAGCGCATCGGGACTAGCGGTAGAATTAGGCACCGGGGAGCTGTTTTTT. Its translation: CSASGLAVELGTGELFF.